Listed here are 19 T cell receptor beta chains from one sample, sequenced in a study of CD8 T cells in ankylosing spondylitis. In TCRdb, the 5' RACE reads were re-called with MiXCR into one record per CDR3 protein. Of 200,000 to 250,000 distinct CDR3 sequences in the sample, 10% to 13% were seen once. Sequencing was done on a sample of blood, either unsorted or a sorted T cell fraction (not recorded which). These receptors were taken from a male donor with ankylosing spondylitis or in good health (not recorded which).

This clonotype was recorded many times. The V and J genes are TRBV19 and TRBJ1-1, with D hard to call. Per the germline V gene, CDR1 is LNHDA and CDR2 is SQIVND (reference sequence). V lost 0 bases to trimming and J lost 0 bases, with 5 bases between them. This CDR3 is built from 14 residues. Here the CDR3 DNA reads TGTGCCAGTAGTATAGATTCCGTGAACACTGAAGCTTTCTTT. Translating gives CASSIDSVNTEAFF.

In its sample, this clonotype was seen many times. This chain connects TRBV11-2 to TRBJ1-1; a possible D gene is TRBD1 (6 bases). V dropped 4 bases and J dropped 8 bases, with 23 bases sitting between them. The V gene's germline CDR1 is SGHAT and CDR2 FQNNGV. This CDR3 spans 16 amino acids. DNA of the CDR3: TGTGCCAGCAGCTCTCCCAGGGGAGAAAGAGCTAAGGAAGCTTTCTTT. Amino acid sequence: CASSSPRGERAKEAFF.

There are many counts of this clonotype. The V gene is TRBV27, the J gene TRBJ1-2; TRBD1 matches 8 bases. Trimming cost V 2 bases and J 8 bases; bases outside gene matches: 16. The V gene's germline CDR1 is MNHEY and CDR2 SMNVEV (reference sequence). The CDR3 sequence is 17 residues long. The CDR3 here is CASSLTAGGGGLGGYTF. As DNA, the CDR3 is TGTGCCAGCAGTTTAACGGCAGGGGGCGGAGGGTTAGGAGGCTACACCTTC.

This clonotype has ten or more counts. CDR3 region: CSARGTSVGYNSPLHF. As DNA, the CDR3 is TGCAGTGCTAGAGGCACCAGCGTCGGATATAATTCACCCCTCCACTTT. This chain connects TRBV20-1 to TRBJ1-6; D unclear. The ends were cut back, 1 base at V and 4 bases at J, with 14 bases in the middle. This CDR3 spans 16 amino acids. Germline lookup yields CDR1 DFQATT and CDR2 SNEGSKA (reference sequence).

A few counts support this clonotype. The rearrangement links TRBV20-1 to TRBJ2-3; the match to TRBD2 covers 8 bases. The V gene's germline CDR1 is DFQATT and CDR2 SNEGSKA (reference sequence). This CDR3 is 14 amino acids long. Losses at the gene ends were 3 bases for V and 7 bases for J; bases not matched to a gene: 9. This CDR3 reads CSASGGAFANTQYF. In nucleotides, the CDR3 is TGCAGTGCTAGCGGGGGGGCCTTCGCGAATACGCAGTATTTT.

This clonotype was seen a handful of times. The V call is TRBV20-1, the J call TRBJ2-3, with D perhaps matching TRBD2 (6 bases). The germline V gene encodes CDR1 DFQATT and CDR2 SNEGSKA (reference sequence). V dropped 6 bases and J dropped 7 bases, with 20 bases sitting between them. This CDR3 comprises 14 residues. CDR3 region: CSASTEGYSYTQYF. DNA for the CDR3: TGCAGTGCCTCAACGGAGGGCTATTCCTATACGCAGTATTTT.

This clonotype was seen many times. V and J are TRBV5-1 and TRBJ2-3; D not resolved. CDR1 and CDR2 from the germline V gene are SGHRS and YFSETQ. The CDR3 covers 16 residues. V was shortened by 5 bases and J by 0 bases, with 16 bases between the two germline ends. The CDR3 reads CASSRSADSSTDTQYF. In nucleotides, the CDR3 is TGCGCCAGCAGTCGATCCGCAGACTCTAGCACAGATACGCAGTATTTT.

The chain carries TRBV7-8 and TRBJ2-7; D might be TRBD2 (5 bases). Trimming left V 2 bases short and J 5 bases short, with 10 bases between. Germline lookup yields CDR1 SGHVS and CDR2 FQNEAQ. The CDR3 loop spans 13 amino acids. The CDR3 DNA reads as TGTGCCAGCAGCTTACTAGCAGCCCACGAGCAGTACTTC. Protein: CASSLLAAHEQYF.

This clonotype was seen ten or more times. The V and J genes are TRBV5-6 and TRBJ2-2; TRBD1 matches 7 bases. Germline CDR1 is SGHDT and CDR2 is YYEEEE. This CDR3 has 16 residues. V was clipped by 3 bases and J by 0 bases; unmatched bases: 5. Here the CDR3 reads CASSWMGQPNTGELFF. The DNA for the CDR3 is TGTGCCAGCAGCTGGATGGGACAGCCGAACACCGGGGAGCTGTTTTTT.

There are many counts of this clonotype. CDR3 region: CASSSVDGTYEQYF. The CDR3 DNA reads TGCGCCAGCAGCTCAGTGGACGGGACCTACGAGCAGTACTTC. The chain is built from TRBV5-1 and TRBJ2-7; a weak D match, TRBD2 (5 bases). V dropped 3 bases and J dropped 2 bases, with 12 bases sitting between them. Germline assignment: CDR1 SGHRS and CDR2 YFSETQ. The CDR3 has 14 amino acids. Full variable domain (rest looked up from reference TRBV5-1 and TRBJ2-7): KAGVTQTPRYLIKTRGQQVTLSCSPISGHRSVSWYQQTPGQGLQFLFEYFSETQRNKGNFPGRFSGRQFSNSRSEMNVSTLELGDSALYLCASSSVDGTYEQYFGPGTRLTVT.

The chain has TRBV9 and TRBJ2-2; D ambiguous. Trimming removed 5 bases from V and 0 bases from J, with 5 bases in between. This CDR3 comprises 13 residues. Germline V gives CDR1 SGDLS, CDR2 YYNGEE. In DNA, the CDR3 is TGTGCCAGCAGAAGGACGAACACCGGGGAGCTGTTTTTT. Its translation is CASRRTNTGELFF.

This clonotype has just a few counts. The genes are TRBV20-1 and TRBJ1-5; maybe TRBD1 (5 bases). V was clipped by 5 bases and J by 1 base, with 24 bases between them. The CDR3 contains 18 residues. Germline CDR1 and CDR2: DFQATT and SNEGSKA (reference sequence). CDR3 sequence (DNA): TGCAGTGCTTGTGAACCAGGGAAAGGGGATATGAGCAATCAGCCCCAGCATTTT. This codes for CSACEPGKGDMSNQPQHF.

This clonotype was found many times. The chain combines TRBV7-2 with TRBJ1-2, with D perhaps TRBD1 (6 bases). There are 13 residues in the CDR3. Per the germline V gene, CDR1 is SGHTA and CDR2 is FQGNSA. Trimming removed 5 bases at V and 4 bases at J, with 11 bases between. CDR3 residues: CASSNGQFYGYTF. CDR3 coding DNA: TGTGCCAGCAGCAATGGACAGTTCTATGGCTACACCTTC.

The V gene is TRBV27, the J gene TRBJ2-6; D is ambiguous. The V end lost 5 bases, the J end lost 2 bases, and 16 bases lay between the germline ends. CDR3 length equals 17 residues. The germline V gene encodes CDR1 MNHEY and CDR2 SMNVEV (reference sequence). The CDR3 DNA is TGTGCCAGCAGTCCCCCCTGGCAAAGGGCTGGGGCCAACGTCCTGACTTTC. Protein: CASSPPWQRAGANVLTF.

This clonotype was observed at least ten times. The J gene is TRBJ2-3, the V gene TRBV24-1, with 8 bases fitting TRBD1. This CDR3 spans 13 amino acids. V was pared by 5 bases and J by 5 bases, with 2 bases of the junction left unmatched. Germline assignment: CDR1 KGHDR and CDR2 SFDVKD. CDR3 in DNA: TGTGCCACCAGTGGGACAGGGAAAGATACGCAGTATTTT. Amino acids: CATSGTGKDTQYF.

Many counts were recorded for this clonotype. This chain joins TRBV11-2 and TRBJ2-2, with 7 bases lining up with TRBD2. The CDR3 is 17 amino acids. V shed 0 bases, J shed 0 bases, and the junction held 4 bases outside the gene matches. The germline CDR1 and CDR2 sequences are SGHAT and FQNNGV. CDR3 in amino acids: CASSLDGRATNTGELFF. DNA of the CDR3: TGTGCCAGCAGCTTAGATGGGAGGGCGACGAACACCGGGGAGCTGTTTTTT.

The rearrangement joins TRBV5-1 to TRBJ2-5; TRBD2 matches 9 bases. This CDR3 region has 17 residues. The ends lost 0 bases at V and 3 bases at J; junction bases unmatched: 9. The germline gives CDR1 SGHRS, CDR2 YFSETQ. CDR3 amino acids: CASSLGGGGAEEETQYF. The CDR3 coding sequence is TGCGCCAGCAGCTTGGGCGGCGGGGGGGCGGAGGAAGAGACCCAGTACTTC. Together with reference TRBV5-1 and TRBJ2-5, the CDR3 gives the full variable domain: KAGVTQTPRYLIKTRGQQVTLSCSPISGHRSVSWYQQTPGQGLQFLFEYFSETQRNKGNFPGRFSGRQFSNSRSEMNVSTLELGDSALYLCASSLGGGGAEEETQYFGPGTRLLVL.

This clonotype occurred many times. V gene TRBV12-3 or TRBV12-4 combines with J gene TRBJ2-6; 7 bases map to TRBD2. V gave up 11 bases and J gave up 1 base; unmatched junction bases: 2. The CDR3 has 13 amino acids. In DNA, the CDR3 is TGTGCCGGAGCGGGGTCTGGGGCCAACGTCCTGACTTTC. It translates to CAGAGSGANVLTF.

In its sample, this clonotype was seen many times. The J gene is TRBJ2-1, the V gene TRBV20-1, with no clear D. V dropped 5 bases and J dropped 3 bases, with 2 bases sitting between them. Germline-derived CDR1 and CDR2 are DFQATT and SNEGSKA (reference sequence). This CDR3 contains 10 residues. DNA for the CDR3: TGCAGTGCTCACTACAATGAGCAGTTCTTC. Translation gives CSAHYNEQFF.